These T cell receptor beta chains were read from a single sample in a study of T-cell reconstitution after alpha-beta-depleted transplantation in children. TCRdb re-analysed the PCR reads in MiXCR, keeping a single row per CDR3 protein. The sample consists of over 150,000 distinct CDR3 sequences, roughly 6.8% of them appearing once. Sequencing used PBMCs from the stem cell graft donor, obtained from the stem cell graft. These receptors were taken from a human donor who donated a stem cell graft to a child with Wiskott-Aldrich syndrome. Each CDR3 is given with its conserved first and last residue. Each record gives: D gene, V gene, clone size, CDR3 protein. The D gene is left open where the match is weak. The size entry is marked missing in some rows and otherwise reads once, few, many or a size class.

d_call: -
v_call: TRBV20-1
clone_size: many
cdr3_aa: CSPRGGDTDTQYF

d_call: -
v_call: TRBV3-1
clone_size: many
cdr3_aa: CASSLTWEDYEQYF

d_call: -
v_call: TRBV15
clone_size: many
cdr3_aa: CATSRDEGYTEAFF

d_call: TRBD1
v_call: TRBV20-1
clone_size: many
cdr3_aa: CSASSANLRGRSQPQHF

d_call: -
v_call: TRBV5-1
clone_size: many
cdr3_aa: CASSLERGGYTF

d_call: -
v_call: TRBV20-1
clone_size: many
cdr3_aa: CSAGTEQFF

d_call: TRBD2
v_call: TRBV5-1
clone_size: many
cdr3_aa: CASSFTSGGPIYNEQFF

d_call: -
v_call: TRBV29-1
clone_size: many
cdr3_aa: CSVMINVLTF

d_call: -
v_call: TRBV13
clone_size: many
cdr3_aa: CASSLDHNTEAFF

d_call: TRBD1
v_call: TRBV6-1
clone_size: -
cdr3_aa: CASSPPGTGVEQYF